Sequencing of this T cell receptor (beta chain) was carried out in a study of blood T cell repertoires in COVID-19. CDR3 length equals 11 residues. Looked up from germline, CDR1 is DFQATT and CDR2 is SNEGSKA (reference sequence). V was cut by 4 bases and J by 3 bases, with 6 bases left in between. The table came from immunoSEQ multiplex PCR; TCRdb's copy has only in-frame clones and leaves some out. Of 90,000 or so clones listed, 89% are singletons. Sequenced input: peripheral blood. The chain employs TRBV20-1 and TRBJ1-2; D is ambiguous. The sequence was obtained from a man aged 55-75 years with COVID-19, enrolled during active disease. CDR3 nucleotide sequence: TGCAGTGCTACCACGGACTATGGCTACACCTTC. This codes for CSATTDYGYTF.